The clone carrying this T cell receptor beta chain appeared a few times. What it binds is not known. The record originates from a study of long-term antiretroviral therapy in people with HIV. They ran version v3.0 of the immunoSEQ assay at survey level. Here immunoSEQ multiplex PCR was the method, and the copy in TCRdb shows in-frame clones only, minus some. This table has some 26,000 clones, 86% appearing once. Broader study findings: Information on adherence to ART, viral resistance or therapy changes was unavailable.

The specimen comprised unsorted PBMCs, sampled roughly 2.6 years after starting antiretroviral therapy. This clonotype was sampled from a man aged 35 to 55 with HIV.

This CDR3 reads CASSIFGGVDKNIQYF. The CDR3 DNA sequence: TGTGCCAGTAGTATATTTGGGGGAGTCGACAAAAACATTCAGTACTTC. This sequence joins TRBV19 and TRBJ2-4, with D possibly called TRBD1 or TRBD2 (5 bases each). V shed 2 bases and J shed 3 bases, with 14 bases lying between them. CDR1 is LNHDA, CDR2 SQIVND, per germline (reference sequence). This CDR3 region has 16 residues.